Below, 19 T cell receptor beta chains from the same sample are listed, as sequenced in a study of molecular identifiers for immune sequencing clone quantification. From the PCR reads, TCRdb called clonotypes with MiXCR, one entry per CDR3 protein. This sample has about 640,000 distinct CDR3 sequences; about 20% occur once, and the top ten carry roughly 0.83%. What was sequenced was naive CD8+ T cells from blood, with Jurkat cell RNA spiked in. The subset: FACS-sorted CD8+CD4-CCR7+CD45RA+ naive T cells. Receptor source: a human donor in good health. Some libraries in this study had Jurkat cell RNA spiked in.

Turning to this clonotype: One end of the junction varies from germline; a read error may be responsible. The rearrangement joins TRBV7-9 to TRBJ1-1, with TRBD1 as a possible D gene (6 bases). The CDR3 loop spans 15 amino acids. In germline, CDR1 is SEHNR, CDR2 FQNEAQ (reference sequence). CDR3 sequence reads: CVSSYGQGRHTEAFF. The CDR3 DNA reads TGTGTCAGCAGCTATGGGCAGGGGCGGCACACTGAAGCTTTCTTT.

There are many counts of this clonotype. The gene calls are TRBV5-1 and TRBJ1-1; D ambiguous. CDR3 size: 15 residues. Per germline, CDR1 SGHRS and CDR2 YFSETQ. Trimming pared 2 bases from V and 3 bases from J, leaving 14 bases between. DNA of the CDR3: TGCGCCAGCAGCTTCGGGCCCAAGAGCGACACTGAAGCTTTCTTT. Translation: CASSFGPKSDTEAFF.

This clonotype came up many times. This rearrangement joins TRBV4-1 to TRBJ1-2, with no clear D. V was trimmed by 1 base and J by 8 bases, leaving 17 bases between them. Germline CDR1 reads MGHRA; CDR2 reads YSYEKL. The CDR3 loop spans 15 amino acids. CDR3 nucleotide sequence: TGCGCCAGCAGCCAAGTTGTGCTGGGGTCTCAGGGCTACACCTTC. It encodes CASSQVVLGSQGYTF.

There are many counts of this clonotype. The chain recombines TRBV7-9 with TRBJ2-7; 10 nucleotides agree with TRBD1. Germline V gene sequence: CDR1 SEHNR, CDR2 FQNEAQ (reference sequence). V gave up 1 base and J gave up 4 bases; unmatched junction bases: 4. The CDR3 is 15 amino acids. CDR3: CASSLEPGQGYEQYF. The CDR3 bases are TGTGCCAGCAGCTTAGAGCCGGGACAGGGGTACGAGCAGTACTTC.

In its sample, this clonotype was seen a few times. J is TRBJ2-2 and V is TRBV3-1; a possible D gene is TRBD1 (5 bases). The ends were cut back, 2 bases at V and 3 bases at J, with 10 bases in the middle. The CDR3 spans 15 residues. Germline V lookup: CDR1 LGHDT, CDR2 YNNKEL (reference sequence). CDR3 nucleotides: TGTGCCAGCAGCCAACCGACAGTGGACACCGGGGAGCTGTTTTTT. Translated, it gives CASSQPTVDTGELFF. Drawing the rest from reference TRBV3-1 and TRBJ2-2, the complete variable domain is DTAVSQTPKYLVTQMGNDKSIKCEQNLGHDTMYWYKQDSKKFLKIMFSYNNKELIINETVPNRFSPKSPDKAHLNLHINSLELGDSAVYFCASSQPTVDTGELFFGEGSRLTVL.

CDR3 in DNA: TGTGCCAGCAGTGGGGAGGGGGGCGCGAGCTATGGCTACACCTTC. Its protein product is CASSGEGGASYGYTF. The chain is built from TRBV12-3 or TRBV12-4 and TRBJ1-2; D might be TRBD1 (6 bases). Trimming took off 5 bases at V and 4 bases at J, with 17 bases between the two ends. The CDR3 is made up of 15 amino acids.

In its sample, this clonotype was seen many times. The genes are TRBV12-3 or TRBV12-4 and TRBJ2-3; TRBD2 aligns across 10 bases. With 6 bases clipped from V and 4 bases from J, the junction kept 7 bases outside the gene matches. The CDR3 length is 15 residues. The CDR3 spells CASSSLAGVPDTQYF. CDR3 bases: TGTGCCAGCAGCAGTCTAGCGGGGGTTCCAGATACGCAGTATTTT.

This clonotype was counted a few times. CDR3 coding DNA: TGTGCCAGCAGCTTAGAGTTACCCTACGAGCAGTACTTC. Translation gives CASSLELPYEQYF. V gene TRBV11-2 combines with J gene TRBJ2-7; D call uncertain. This CDR3 is built from 13 residues. Germline CDR1 SGHAT, CDR2 FQNNGV. V was trimmed by 0 bases and J by 2 bases, leaving 5 bases between them.

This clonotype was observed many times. The CDR3 protein is CASSQTGLTEAFF. The CDR3 coding sequence is TGCGCCAGCAGCCAGACCGGACTCACTGAAGCTTTCTTT. The chain joins TRBV4-3 to TRBJ1-1; D is unclear. V was trimmed by 3 bases and J by 4 bases, leaving 9 bases between them. The CDR3 consists of 13 residues. Germline-derived CDR1 and CDR2 are LGHNA and YSLEER.

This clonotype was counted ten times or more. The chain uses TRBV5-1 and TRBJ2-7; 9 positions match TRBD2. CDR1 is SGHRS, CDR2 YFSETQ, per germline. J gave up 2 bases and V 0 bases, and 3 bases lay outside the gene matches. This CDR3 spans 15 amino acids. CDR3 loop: CASSLVSSGAYEQYF. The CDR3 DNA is TGCGCCAGCAGCTTGGTTTCTAGCGGGGCCTACGAGCAGTACTTC.

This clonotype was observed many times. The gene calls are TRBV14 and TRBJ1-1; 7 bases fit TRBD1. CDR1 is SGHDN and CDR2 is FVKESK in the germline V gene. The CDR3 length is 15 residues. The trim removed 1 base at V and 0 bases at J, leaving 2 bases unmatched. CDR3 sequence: CASSQVGTVNTEAFF. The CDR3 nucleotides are TGTGCCAGCAGCCAAGTAGGGACAGTGAACACTGAAGCTTTCTTT. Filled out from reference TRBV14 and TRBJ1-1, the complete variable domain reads EAGVTQFPSHSVIEKGQTVTLRCDPISGHDNLYWYRRVMGKEIKFLLHFVKESKQDESGMPNNRFLAERTGGTYSTLKVQPAELEDSGVYFCASSQVGTVNTEAFFGQGTRLTVV.

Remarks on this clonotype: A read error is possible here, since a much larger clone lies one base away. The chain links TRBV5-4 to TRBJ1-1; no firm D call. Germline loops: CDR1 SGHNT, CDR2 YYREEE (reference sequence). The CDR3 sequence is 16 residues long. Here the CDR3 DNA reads TGTGCCAGCAGCTTGGATGACGCTCCCCTTAACATTGAAGCTTTCTTT. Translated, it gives CASSLDDAPLNIEAFF.

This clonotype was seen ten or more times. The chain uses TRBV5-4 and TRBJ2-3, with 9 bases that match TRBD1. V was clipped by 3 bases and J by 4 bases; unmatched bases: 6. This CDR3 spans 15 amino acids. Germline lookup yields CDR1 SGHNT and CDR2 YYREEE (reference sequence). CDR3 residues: CASSWTDRGADTQYF. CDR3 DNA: TGTGCCAGCAGCTGGACCGACAGGGGGGCAGATACGCAGTATTTT.

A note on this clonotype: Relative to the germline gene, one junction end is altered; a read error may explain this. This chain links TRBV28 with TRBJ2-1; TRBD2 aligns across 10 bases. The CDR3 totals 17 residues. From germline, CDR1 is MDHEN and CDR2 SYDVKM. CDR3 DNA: TGTGTCAGCAGTTTATGGGCAGCGGGAGGGGCTAAGAATGAGCAGTTCTTC. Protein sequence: CVSSLWAAGGAKNEQFF.

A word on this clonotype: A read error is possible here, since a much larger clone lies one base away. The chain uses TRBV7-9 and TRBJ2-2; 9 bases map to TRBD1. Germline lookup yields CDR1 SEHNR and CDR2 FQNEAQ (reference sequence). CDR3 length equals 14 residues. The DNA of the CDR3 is TGTGCCTGCAGCATTGACAGGGGGAACGGGGAGCTGTTTTTT. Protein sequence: CACSIDRGNGELFF.

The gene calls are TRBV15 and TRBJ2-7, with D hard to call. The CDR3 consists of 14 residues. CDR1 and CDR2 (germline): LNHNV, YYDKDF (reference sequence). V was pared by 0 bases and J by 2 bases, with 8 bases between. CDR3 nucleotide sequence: TGTGCCACCAGCAGAGACGACATCACCTACGAGCAGTACTTC. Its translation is CATSRDDITYEQYF.

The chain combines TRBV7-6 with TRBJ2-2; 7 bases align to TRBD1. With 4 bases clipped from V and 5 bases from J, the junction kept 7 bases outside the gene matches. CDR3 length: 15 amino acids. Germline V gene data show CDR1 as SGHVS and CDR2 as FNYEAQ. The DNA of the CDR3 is TGTGCCAGCAGCTCGCCTCAGGGGGTGACCGGGGAGCTGTTTTTT. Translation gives CASSSPQGVTGELFF.

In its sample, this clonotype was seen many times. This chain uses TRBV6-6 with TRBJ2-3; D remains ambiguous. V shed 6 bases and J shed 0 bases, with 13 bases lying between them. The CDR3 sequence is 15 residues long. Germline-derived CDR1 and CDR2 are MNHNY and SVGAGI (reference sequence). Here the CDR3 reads CASSPLHPSTDTQYF. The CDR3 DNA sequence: TGTGCCAGCAGCCCTCTCCACCCTAGCACAGATACGCAGTATTTT.

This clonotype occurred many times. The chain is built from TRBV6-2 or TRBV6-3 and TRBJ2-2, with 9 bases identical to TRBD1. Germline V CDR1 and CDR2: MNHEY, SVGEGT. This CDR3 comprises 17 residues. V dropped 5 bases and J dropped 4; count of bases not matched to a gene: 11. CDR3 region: CASSHNAGTGFTGELFF. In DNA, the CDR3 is TGTGCCAGCAGTCATAACGCCGGGACAGGGTTCACCGGGGAGCTGTTTTTT.